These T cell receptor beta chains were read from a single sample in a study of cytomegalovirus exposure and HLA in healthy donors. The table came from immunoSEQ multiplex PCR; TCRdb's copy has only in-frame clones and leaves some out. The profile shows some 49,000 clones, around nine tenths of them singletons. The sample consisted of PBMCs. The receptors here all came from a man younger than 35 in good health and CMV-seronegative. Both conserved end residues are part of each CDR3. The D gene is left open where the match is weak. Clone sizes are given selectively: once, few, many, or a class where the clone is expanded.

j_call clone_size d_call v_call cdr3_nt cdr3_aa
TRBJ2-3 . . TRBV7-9 TGTGCCAGCGGCTCCCCGGCGGGTCGGACAGATACGCAGTATTTT CASGSPAGRTDTQYF
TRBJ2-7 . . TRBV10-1 TGCGCCAGCAGTGCATCAGGTTTTTACCCCTACGAGCAGTACTTC CASSASGFYPYEQYF
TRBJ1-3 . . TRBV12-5 TGTGCTAGTGGTCTTAGGAGGCCTTTTTACTCTGGAAACACCATATATTTT CASGLRRPFYSGNTIYF
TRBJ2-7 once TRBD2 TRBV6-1 TGTGCCAGCAGTGAACTGGGAGCCGGGACTAGCTCCTACGAGCAGTACTTC CASSELGAGTSSYEQYF
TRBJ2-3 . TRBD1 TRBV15 TGTGCCACCAGCAGTGGGACAGGGATGCTGACAGATACGCAGTATTTT CATSSGTGMLTDTQYF
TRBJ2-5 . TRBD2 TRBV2 TGTGCCAGCGCTAGCGGGAGCGCCTCGGGGACCCAGTACTTC CASASGSASGTQYF
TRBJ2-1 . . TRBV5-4 TGTGCCAGCAGCCTACGGACAGCTAATGAGCAGTTCTTC CASSLRTANEQFF
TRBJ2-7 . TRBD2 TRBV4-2 TGTGCCAGCAGCCAAGGGGCGGGAGGGCCTTACGAGCAGTACTTC CASSQGAGGPYEQYF
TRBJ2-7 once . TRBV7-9 TGTGCCAGCAGCTTATTCTCCATACTGGACGAGCAGTACTTC CASSLFSILDEQYF
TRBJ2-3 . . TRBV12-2 TGTGCAAGTCTCACATCACTAGCGGGACTTAGAGATACGCAGTATTTT CASLTSLAGLRDTQYF
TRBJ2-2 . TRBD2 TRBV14 TGTGCCAGAGGGACTAGCGGGAGTGGTGGTAATACCGGGGAGCTGTTTTTT CARGTSGSGGNTGELFF
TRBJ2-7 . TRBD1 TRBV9 TGTGCCAGCAGCCCCGGGACAGGGGGTCGGGAGCAGTACTTC CASSPGTGGREQYF
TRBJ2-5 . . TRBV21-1 TGTGCCAGCAGCAATAAATCCCTAGCGGGAGGGCCGGAGACCCAGTACTTC CASSNKSLAGGPETQYF
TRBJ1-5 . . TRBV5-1 TGCGCCAGCAGCTTGGCGGGGGGGGGCAATCAGCCCCAGCATTTT CASSLAGGGNQPQHF
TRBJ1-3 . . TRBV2 TGTGCCAGCATCTTCTCTGGAAACACCATATATTTT CASIFSGNTIYF
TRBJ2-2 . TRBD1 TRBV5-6 TGTGCCAGCAGCTCATTACGGGACAGGGGGAACACCGGGGAGCTGTTTTTT CASSSLRDRGNTGELFF
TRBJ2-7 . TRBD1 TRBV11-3 TGTGCCAGCAGCCGGACAGGGATGACGCAGTACTTC CASSRTGMTQYF
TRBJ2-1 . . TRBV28 TGTGCCAGCAGTCTTGACGTAGCGGTGACTTACAATGAGCAGTTCTTC CASSLDVAVTYNEQFF
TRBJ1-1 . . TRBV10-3 TGTGCCATCAGTCACGACAGGCCACTTAACACTGAAGCTTTCTTT CAISHDRPLNTEAFF
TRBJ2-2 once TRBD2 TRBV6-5 TGTGCCAGCAGTTACCAACTAGCGGGAGGGACCGGGGAGCTGTTTTTT CASSYQLAGGTGELFF
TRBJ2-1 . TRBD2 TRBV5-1 TGCGCCAGCAGCGAGGGGAGCGGGAGAGTGAATGAGCAGTTCTTC CASSEGSGRVNEQFF
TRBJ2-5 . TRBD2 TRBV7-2 TGTGCCAGCAGCACAGACGGGACTAGCGGATGGGAGACCCAGTACTTC CASSTDGTSGWETQYF
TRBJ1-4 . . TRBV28 TGTGCCAGCAGTTTTTTCAGGGGAAATGAAAAACTGTTTTTT CASSFFRGNEKLFF
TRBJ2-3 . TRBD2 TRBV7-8 TGTGCCAGCAGCTTACGGGTTCGACTAGCGCGGATCCCGAATACGCAGTATTTT CASSLRVRLARIPNTQYF
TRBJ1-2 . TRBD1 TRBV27 TGTGCCAGCAGTTTGTCGGACAGGCTTAACTATGGCTACACCTTC CASSLSDRLNYGYTF
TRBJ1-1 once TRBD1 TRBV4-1 TGCGCCAGCAGCCAAGACCCCCGACAGGGCTGGAGGACTGAAGCTTTCTTT CASSQDPRQGWRTEAFF
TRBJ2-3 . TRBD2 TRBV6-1 TGTGCCAGCAGTGGGACTAGTGGAGGTCCAGATACGCAGTATTTT CASSGTSGGPDTQYF
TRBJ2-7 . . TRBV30 TGTGCCTGGCAAGAGCGGGTCACCTACGAGCAGTACTTC CAWQERVTYEQYF
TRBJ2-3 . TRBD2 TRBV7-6 TGTGCCAGCAGCTTAGGTTCTAGCGGGAGCACAGATACGCAGTATTTT CASSLGSSGSTDTQYF
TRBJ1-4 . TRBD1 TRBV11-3 TGTGCCAGCAGCTTACGGACCGGGACAGGGACTGAAAAACTGTTTTTT CASSLRTGTGTEKLFF
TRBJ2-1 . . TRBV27 TGTGCCAGCAGTTTCGGTAGCGGAGGTCTTGAGCAGTTCTTC CASSFGSGGLEQFF
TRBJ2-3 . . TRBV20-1 TGCAGTGTAAGCACAGATACGCAGTATTTT CSVSTDTQYF
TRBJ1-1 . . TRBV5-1 TGCGCCAGCAGCTTGGTTGACAGTATGAACACTGAAGCTTTCTTT CASSLVDSMNTEAFF
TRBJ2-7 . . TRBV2 TGTGCCAGCAGTGAAACGGGAGTAAACTACGAGCAGTACTTC CASSETGVNYEQYF
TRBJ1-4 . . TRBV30 TGTGCCTGGAGTGGCCACCGGAGGGGAAATGAAAAACTGTTTTTT CAWSGHRRGNEKLFF
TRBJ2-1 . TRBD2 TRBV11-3 TGTGCCAGCAGCCCGCGGACTAGCGGGAGGGGTAAGAATGAGCAGTTCTTC CASSPRTSGRGKNEQFF
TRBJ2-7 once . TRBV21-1 TGTGCCAGCAGCAGACATCGCCCGGGACTAGCGGCCTACGAGCAGTACTTC CASSRHRPGLAAYEQYF
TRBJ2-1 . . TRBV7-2 TGTGCCAGCAGCTTAGGAGTTGTCGAAGCGCTCTCCTACAATGAGCAGTTCTTC CASSLGVVEALSYNEQFF
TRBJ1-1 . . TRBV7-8 TGTGCCAGCAGCGAGATCACAGGTGTAGTGGGGTCTAACACTGAAGCTTTCTTT CASSEITGVVGSNTEAFF
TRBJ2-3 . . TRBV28 TGTGCCAGCAGTTTGGCTCCTCGCGGGAGCACAGATACGCAGTATTTT CASSLAPRGSTDTQYF
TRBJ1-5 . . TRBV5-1 TGCGCCAGCAGCTTGATTCCAGGTCAGCCCCAGCATTTT CASSLIPGQPQHF
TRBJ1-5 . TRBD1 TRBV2 TGTGCCAGCAGTGACCCGGGACAGGGGTTGGGTCAGCCCCAGCATTTT CASSDPGQGLGQPQHF
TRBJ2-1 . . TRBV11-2 TGTGCCAGCAGCTATCCGCTGAGCGGAGAGTTCTTC CASSYPLSGEFF